The sequence of this TCR beta chain was determined in a study of T cell responses to AZD1222 COVID-19 vaccine. Findings and caveats of the study: Most donors were white British and more were female, and clonal diversity was possibly underestimated. Repertoires in all cases were sampled only once the peak T cell response had passed. Targets within unmutated variant regions were reportedly found for nearly half of spike-specific TCRs. Vaccine-associated CD4 TCRs spanned spike, dominant at 160-218 and 743-854.

Trimming shortened V by 8 bases and J by 3 bases, and 12 bases separated the two germline ends. Germline CDR1 MDHEN, CDR2 SYDVKM. CDR3 length: 13 amino acids. As regards this clone: Its antigen is unidentified.

Sequencing used immunoSEQ multiplex PCR; TCRdb keeps in-frame clones, though not all of them. This table holds about 160,000 clones, roughly 90% found once. The origin of this receptor is an adult in good health. The chain links TRBV28 to TRBJ2-3; the D gene is possibly TRBD2 (5 bases). The source material was peripheral blood, sampled on day 0 of AZD1222 vaccination. The CDR3, as DNA: TGTGCCAGCTGGAGGAGATCTACAGATACGCAGTATTTT. Protein sequence: CASWRRSTDTQYF.